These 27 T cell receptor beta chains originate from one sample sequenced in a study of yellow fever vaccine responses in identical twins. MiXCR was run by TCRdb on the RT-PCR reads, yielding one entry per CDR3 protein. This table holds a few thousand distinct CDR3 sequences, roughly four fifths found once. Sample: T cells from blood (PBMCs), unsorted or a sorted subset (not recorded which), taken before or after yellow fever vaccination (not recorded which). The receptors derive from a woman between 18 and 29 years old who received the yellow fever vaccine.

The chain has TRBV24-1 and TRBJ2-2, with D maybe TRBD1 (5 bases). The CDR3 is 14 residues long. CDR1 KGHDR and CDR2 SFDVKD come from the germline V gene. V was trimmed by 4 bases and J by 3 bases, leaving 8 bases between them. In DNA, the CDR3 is TGTGCCACCAGTGACTCCAGGGACACCGGGGAGCTGTTTTTT. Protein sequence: CATSDSRDTGELFF.

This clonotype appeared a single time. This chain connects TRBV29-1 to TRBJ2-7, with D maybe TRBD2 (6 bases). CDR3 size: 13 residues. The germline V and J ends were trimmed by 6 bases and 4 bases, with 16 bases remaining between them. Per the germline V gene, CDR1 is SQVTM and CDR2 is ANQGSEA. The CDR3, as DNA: TGCAGCGTCACCGGGACTGGGAGTTACGAGCAGTACTTC. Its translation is CSVTGTGSYEQYF.

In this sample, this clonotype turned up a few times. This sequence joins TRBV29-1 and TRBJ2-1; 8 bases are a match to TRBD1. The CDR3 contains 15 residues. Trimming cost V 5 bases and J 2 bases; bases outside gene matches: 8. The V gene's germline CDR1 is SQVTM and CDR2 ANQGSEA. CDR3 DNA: TGCAGCGTTCCCCCTGGACAGGGCACCTACAATGAGCAGTTCTTC. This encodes CSVPPGQGTYNEQFF.

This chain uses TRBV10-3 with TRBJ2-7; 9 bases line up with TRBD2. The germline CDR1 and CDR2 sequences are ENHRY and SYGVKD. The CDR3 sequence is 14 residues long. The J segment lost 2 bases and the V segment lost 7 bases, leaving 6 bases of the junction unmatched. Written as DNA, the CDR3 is TGTGCCATCAACGACGGGACTAGCACCTACGAGCAGTACTTC. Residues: CAINDGTSTYEQYF.

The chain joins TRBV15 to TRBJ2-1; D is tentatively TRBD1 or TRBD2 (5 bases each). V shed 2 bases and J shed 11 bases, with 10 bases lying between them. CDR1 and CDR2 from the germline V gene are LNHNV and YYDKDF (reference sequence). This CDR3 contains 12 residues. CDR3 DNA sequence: TGTGCCACCAGCAGACCAAGGGACCAGCAGTTCTTC. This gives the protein CATSRPRDQQFF.

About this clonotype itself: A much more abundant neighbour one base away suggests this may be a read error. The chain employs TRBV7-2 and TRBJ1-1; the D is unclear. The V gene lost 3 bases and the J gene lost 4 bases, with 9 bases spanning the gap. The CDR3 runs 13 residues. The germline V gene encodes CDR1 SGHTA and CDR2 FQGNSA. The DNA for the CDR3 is TGTGCCAGCAGCTTCCTAAAGAGCACTGAAGCTTTCTTT. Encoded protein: CASSFLKSTEAFF.

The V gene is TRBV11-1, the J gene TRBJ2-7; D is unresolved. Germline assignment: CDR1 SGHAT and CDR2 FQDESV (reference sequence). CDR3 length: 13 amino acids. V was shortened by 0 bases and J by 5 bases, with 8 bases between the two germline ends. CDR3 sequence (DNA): TGTGCCAGCAGCTTAGCGCCCTGGGACGAGCAGTACTTC. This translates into CASSLAPWDEQYF.

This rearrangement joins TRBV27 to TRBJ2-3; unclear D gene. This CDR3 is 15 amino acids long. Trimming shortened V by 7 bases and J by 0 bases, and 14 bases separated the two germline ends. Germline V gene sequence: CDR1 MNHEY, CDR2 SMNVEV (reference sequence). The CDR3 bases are TGTGCCAGCATGGCCAGCATCGATAGCACAGATACGCAGTATTTT. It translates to CASMASIDSTDTQYF.

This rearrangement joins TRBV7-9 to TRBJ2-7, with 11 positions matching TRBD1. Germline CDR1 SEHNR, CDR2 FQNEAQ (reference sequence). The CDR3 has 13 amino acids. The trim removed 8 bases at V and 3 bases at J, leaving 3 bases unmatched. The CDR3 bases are TGTGCCAGCTCGGGGACAGGGGGCTACGAGCAGTACTTC. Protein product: CASSGTGGYEQYF.

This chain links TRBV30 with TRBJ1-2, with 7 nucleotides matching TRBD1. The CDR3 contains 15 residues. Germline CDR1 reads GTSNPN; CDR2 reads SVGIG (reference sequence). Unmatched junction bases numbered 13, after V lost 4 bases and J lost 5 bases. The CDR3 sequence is CAWNPGQLDKYGYTF. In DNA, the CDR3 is TGTGCCTGGAATCCGGGACAGCTTGACAAATATGGCTACACCTTC.

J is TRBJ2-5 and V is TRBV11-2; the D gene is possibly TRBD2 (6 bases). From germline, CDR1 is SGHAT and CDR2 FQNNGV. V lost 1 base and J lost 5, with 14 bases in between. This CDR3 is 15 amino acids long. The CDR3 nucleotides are TGTGCCAGCAGCTTAGTCGGGGGAGCCAGTGAGACCCAGTACTTC. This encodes CASSLVGGASETQYF.

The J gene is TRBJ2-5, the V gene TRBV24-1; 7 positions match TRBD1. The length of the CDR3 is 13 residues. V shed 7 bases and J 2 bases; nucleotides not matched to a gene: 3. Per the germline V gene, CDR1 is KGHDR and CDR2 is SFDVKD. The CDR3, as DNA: TGTGCCACCAGAGGGACAGCACAAGAGACCCAGTACTTC. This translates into CATRGTAQETQYF.

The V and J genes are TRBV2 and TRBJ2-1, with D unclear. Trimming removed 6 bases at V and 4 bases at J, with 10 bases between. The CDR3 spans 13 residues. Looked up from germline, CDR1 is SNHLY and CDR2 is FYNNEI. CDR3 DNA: TGTGCCAGCAGACGGCTCTCATACAATGAGCAGTTCTTC. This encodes CASRRLSYNEQFF.

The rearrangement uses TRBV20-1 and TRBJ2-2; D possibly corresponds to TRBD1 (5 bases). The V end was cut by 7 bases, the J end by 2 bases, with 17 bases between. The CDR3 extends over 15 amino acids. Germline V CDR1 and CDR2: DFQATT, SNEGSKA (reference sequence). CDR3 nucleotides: TGCAGTGTTGAATTACGAGACAGCAACACCGGGGAGCTGTTTTTT. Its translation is CSVELRDSNTGELFF.

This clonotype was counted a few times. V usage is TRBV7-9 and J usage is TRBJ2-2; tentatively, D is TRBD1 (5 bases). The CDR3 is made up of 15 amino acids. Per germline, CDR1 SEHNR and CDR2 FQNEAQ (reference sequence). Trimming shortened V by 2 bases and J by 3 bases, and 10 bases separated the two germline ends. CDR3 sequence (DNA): TGTGCCAGCAGCTTACTTACAGGATACACCGGGGAGCTGTTTTTT. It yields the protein CASSLLTGYTGELFF.

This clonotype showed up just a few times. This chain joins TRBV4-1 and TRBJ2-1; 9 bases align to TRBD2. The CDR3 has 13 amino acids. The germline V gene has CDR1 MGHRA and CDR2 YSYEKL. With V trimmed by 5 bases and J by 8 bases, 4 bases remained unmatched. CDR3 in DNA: TGCGCCAGCAGCGGCGGGAGGGCGGATGAGCAGTTCTTC. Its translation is CASSGGRADEQFF.

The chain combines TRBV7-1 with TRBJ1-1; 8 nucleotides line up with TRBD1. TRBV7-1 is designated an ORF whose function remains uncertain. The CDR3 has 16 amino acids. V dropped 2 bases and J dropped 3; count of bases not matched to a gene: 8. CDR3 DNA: TGTGCCAGCAGCTCACCGACAGGGGTCGGGTACACTGAAGCTTTCTTT. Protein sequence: CASSSPTGVGYTEAFF.

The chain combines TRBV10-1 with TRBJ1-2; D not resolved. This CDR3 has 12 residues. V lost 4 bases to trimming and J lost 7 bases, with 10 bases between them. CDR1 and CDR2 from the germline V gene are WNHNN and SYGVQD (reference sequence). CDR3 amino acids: CASSVPELGYTF. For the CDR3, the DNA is TGCGCCAGCAGTGTACCTGAACTTGGCTACACCTTC.

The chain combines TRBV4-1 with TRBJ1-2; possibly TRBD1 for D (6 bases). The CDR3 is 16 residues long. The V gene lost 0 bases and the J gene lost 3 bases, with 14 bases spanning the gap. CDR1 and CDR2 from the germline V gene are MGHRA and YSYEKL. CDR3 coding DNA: TGCGCCAGCAGCCAAGATCCGGGGGCGGGGTACTATGGCTACACCTTC. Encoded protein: CASSQDPGAGYYGYTF.

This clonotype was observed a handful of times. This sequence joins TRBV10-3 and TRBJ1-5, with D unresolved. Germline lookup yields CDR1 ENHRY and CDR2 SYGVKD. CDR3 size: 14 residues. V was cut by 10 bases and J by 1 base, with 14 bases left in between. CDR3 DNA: TGTGCCACCTTGGAGGGCGCAAGCAATCAGCCCCAGCATTTT. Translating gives CATLEGASNQPQHF.

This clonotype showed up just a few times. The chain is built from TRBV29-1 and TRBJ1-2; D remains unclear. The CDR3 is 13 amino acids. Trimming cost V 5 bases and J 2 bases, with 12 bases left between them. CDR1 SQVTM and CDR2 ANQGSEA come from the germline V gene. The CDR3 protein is CSVPQALNYGYTF. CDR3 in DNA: TGCAGCGTTCCACAAGCGTTGAACTATGGCTACACCTTC.

The CDR3 protein is CASSLRGTEAFF. The CDR3 region has the DNA TGTGCCAGCAGCCTACGGGGGACTGAAGCTTTCTTT. This chain joins TRBV11-1 and TRBJ1-1; D may be TRBD1 (5 bases). V was cut by 5 bases and J by 5 bases, with 9 bases left in between. The CDR3 sequence is 12 residues long. From germline, CDR1 is SGHAT and CDR2 FQDESV (reference sequence). Variable domain in full (rest from reference TRBV11-1 and TRBJ1-1): EAEVAQSPRYKITEKSQAVAFWCDPISGHATLYWYRQILGQGPELLVQFQDESVVDDSQLPKDRFSAERLKGVDSTLKIQPAELGDSAMYLCASSLRGTEAFFGQGTRLTVV.

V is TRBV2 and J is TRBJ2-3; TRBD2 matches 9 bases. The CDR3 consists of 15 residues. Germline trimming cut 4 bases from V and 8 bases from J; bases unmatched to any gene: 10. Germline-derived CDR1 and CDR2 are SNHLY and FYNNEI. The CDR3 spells CASSGLAEVRSTQYF. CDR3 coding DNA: TGTGCCAGCAGTGGACTAGCGGAGGTCAGGAGTACGCAGTATTTT.

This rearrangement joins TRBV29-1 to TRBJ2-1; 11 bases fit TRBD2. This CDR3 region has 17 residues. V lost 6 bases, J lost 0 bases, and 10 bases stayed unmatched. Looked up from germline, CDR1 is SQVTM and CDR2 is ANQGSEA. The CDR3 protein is CSVAGLADESSYNEQFF. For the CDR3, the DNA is TGCAGCGTAGCGGGACTAGCGGACGAGAGCTCCTACAATGAGCAGTTCTTC.

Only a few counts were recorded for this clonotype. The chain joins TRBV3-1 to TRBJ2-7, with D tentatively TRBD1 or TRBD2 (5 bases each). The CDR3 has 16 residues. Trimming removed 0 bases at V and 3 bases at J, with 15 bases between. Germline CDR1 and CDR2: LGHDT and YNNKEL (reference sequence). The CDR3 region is CASSQEGTETRYEQYF. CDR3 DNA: TGTGCCAGCAGCCAAGAGGGGACGGAGACCCGCTACGAGCAGTACTTC.

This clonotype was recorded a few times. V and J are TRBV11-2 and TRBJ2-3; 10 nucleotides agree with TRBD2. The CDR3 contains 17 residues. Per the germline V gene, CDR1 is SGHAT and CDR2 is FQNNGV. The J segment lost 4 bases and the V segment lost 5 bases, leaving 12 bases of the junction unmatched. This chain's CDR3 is CASSLLAGAPGADTQYF. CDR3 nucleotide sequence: TGTGCCAGCAGCCTCCTAGCGGGGGCCCCTGGCGCAGATACGCAGTATTTT. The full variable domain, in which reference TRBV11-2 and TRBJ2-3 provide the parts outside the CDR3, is EAGVAQSPRYKIIEKRQSVAFWCNPISGHATLYWYQQILGQGPKLLIQFQNNGVVDDSQLPKDRFSAERLKGVDSTLKIQPAKLEDSAVYLCASSLLAGAPGADTQYFGPGTRLTVL.

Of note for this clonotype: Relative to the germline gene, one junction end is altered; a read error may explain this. CDR3 sequence reads: CSVEVSGRERFAF. CDR3 DNA: TGCAGCGTTGAAGTATCAGGGAGGGAGCGGTTTGCCTTC. The chain combines TRBV29-1 with TRBJ2-1, with 7 bases matching TRBD2. There are 13 residues in the CDR3. Germline CDR1 and CDR2: SQVTM and ANQGSEA.